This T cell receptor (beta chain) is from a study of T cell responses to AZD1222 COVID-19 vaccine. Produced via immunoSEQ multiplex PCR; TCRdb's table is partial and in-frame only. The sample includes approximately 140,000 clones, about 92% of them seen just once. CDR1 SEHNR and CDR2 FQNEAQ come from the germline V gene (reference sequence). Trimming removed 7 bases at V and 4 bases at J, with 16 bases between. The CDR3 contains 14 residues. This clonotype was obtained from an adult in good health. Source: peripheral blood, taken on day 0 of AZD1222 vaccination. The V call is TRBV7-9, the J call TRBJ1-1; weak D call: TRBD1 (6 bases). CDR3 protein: CASTIVGGITEAFF. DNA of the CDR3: TGTGCCAGCACGATCGTAGGGGGGATCACTGAAGCTTTCTTT.